This entry describes one TCR beta chain. Its antigen is unidentified. Trimming at V came to 0 bases and at J to 2 bases, leaving 1 base not matched to a gene. CDR1 and CDR2 (germline): LGHNA, YSLEER. The CDR3 length is 15 residues. The data derive from a study of cytomegalovirus exposure and HLA in healthy donors. General study findings and limits: For presence/absence analyses, sequencing depth was assumed to be roughly uniform across donors. Some TCR beta chains (more than 150 of them) were listed as cytomegalovirus-associated. The classifier, whose performance was assessed in both the original and validation cohorts, reportedly diagnosed cytomegalovirus status with high specificity and sensitivity. One variant, a missense change in DCLRE1C, was linked in a later analysis to TCR beta V- and J-gene trimming.

This PCR relied on a set of 60 Vbeta primers and 13 Jbeta primers. Some clones are missing from TCRdb's copy, which holds only in-frame ones; the method was immunoSEQ multiplex PCR. The sample holds tens of thousands of clones, roughly 50% seen once. This receptor was identified in a woman between 40 and 50 years old in good health and CMV-seropositive. The sequencing input was PBMCs. The chain combines TRBV4-3 with TRBJ2-5; TRBD2 aligns across 9 bases. The CDR3 nucleotides read TGCGCCAGCAGCCAAGATAGCGGGGGTCAAGAGACCCAGTACTTC. Its translation is CASSQDSGGQETQYF.